This TCR beta chain comes out of a study of human T cells and chemical hapten exposure. Time point here: healthy volunteer bleed at 6 weeks. RNA extraction used unfractionated whole blood as the source of total RNA. TCRdb re-called the RACE reads through MiXCR, storing one row per CDR3 protein. The repertoire holds roughly 43,000 distinct CDR3 sequences, with about 4% as singletons. CDR3 size: 17 residues. V was pared by 2 bases and J by 2 bases, with 9 bases of the junction left unmatched. Germline assignment: CDR1 MNHNS and CDR2 SASEGT. The sample was whole blood. The receptor was isolated from a human donor in good health. Some clones in this sample may be carry-over from other donors' samples. The chain has TRBV6-1 and TRBJ2-3; 8 bases fit TRBD2. CDR3 sequence (DNA): TGTGCCAGCAGTGAATCATCACTAGCGGTACCCACAGATACGCAGTATTTT. Residues: CASSESSLAVPTDTQYF.